This paragraph reports one T cell receptor beta chain. The sample is drawn from a study of response to subunit inactivated influenza vaccine. Looked up from germline, CDR1 is MDHEN and CDR2 is SYDVKM. V shed 10 bases, J shed 6 bases, and the junction held 11 bases outside the gene matches. The CDR3 runs 14 residues. MiXCR was run by TCRdb on the RT-PCR reads, yielding one entry per CDR3 protein. In the table there are a few hundred thousand distinct CDR3 sequences, roughly 12% of which are singletons. The data also belong to a second study, concerning T cells expressing NK-cell markers. That source notes: 5'RACE template switching with UMIs produced the TCR beta cDNA. Sequenced donors, eight in total, included seven who were HCMV-seropositive and one who was seronegative. Several experiments added an anti-gamma-delta TCR antibody to sort only alpha-beta TCR T cells. NKG2C+ dominant clonotype frequencies in 6 or 7 donors were roughly 1.0-7.5% of CD8+ T cells. Certain NKG2C+ T cell clones were expanded, and their HCMV specificity remained unclear.

The gene calls are TRBV28 and TRBJ2-3; 9 bases align to TRBD2. The material sequenced was PBMCs from blood, taken on the day of vaccination. This receptor was obtained from a man aged 50-60 years who received an inactivated influenza vaccine. The CDR3 region has the DNA TGTGCCACCAAAGCGGGAGGTAGTAGGGATACGCAGTATTTT. Protein: CATKAGGSRDTQYF.